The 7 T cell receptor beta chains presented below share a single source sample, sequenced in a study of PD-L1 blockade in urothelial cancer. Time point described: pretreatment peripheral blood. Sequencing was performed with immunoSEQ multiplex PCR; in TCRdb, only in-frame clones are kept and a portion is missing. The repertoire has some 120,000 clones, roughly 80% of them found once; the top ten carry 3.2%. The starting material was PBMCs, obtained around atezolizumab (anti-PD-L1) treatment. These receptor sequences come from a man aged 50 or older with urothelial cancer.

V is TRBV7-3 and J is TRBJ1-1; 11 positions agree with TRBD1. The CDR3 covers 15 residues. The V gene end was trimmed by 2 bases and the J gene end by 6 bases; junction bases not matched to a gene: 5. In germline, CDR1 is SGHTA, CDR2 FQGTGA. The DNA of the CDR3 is TGTGCCAGCAGCTTATGGGGGGGACAGGGGGCTGAAGCTTTCTTT. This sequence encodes CASSLWGGQGAEAFF.

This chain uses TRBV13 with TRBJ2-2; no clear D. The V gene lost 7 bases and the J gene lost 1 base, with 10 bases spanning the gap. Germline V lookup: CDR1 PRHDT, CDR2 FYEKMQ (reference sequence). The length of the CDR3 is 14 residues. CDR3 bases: TGTGCCAGCAAGGAGTGGATGAACACCGGGGAGCTGTTTTTT. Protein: CASKEWMNTGELFF.

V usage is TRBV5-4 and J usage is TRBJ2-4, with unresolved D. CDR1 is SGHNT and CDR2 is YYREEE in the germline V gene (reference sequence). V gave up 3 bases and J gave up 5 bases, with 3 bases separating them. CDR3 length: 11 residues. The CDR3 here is CASSSENIQYF. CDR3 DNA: TGTGCCAGCAGCTCAGAAAACATTCAGTACTTC.

As DNA, the CDR3 is TGTGCCAGCAGTTACTCAAATCGCAATGAGCAGTTCTTC. Translated: CASSYSNRNEQFF. The gene calls are TRBV6-5 and TRBJ2-1; D remains ambiguous. The germline CDR1 and CDR2 sequences are MNHEY and SVGAGI. The ends were cut back, 0 bases at V and 6 bases at J, with 6 bases in the middle. CDR3 length: 13 amino acids.

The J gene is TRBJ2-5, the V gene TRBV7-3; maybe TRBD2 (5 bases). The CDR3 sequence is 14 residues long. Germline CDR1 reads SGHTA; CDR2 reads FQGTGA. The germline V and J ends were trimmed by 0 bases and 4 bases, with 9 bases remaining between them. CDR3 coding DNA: TGTGCCAGCAGCTTAACTGGCGCGGGAGAGACCCAGTACTTC. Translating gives CASSLTGAGETQYF. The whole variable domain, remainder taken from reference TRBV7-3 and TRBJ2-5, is GAGVSQTPSNKVTEKGKYVELRCDPISGHTALYWYRQSLGQGPEFLIYFQGTGAADDSGLPNDRFFAVRPEGSVSTLKIQRTERGDSAVYLCASSLTGAGETQYFGPGTRLLVL.

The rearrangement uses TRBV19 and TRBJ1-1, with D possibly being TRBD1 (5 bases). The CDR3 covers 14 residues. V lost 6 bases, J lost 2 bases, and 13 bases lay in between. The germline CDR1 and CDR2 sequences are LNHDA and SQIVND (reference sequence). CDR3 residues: CASSFPGLNTEAFF. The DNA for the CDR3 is TGTGCCAGTAGCTTCCCGGGACTCAACACTGAAGCTTTCTTT.

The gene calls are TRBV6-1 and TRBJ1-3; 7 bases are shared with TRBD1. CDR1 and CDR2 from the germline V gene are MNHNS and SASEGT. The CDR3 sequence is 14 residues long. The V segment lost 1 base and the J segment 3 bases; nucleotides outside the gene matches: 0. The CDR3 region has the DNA TGTGCCAGCAGTGAAGGACAGGGTGGAAACACCATATATTTT. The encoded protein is CASSEGQGGNTIYF.